The 27 T cell receptor beta chains listed next were all sequenced from one sample in a study of T cell repertoires in cytomegalovirus infection. TCRdb reanalysed the reads using MiXCR and keeps one entry per CDR3 protein. This table has about 300,000 distinct CDR3 sequences, about 9.1% appearing once. Sequencing was done on a sample of PBMCs. All receptors derive from a human donor in good health (CMV status not recorded). Some clones in this sample may be carry-over from other donors' samples.

V gene TRBV29-1 combines with J gene TRBJ2-5; a weak D match, TRBD2 (6 bases). Trimming removed 0 bases at V and 4 bases at J, with 15 bases between. Germline CDR1 SQVTM, CDR2 ANQGSEA. There are 15 residues in the CDR3. CDR3 region: CSVEDQEGLLETQYF. CDR3 nucleotides: TGCAGCGTTGAAGATCAGGAGGGGCTGTTAGAGACCCAGTACTTC.

Points on this clonotype: A much larger clone is a single base away; this may be a read error. The chain is built from TRBV12-5 and TRBJ2-1, with TRBD1 as a possible D gene (6 bases). Germline V lookup: CDR1 LGHNT, CDR2 FRNRAP. The V end was cut by 3 bases, the J end by 13 bases, with 13 bases between. The CDR3 has 12 amino acids. This CDR3 is CASGLGPGQQFF. The CDR3 DNA is TGTGCTAGTGGTTTAGGTCCGGGACAACAGTTCTTC. The full variable domain, rest sourced from reference TRBV12-5 and TRBJ2-1, is DARVTQTPRHKVTEMGQEVTMRCQPILGHNTVFWYRQTMMQGLELLAYFRNRAPLDDSGMPKDRFSAEMPDATLATLKIQPSEPRDSAVYFCASGLGPGQQFFGPGTRLTVL.

In its sample, this clonotype was seen many times. The rearrangement joins TRBV7-6 to TRBJ1-3, with no clear D. V was shortened by 4 bases and J by 4 bases, with 14 bases between the two germline ends. Germline lookup yields CDR1 SGHVS and CDR2 FNYEAQ. The CDR3 runs 15 residues. CDR3 nucleotides: TGTGCCAGCAGCTCTGACCCTTCGAAAGGAAACACCATATATTTT. Translated: CASSSDPSKGNTIYF.

There are many counts of this clonotype. V is TRBV4-2 and J is TRBJ1-2; no firm D call. The CDR3 has 15 amino acids. CDR1 is LGHNA, CDR2 YNFKEQ, per germline. The V and J ends lost 0 bases and 2 bases respectively, with 10 bases between them. The CDR3 nucleotides are TGTGCCAGCAGCCAAGATCGGAGCCTGAACTATGGCTACACCTTC. Translating it yields CASSQDRSLNYGYTF.

Concerning this clonotype itself: A much bigger clone sits one base away, suggesting this may be a read error. The chain carries TRBV15 and TRBJ2-2; D is uncertain. The CDR3 is 16 amino acids. Trimming removed 7 bases from V and 2 bases from J, with 17 bases in between. Germline V gene sequence: CDR1 LNHNV, CDR2 YYDKDF (reference sequence). The CDR3 DNA reads as TGTGCCACCACCGGAGACCGGAACTCTAACACCGGGGAGCTGTTTTTT. Translated, it gives CATTGDRNSNTGELFF.

This clonotype was seen more than once but under ten times. J is TRBJ1-2 and V is TRBV28; D ambiguous. The CDR3 runs to 15 residues. Germline V gene data show CDR1 as MDHEN and CDR2 as SYDVKM. Trimming stripped 7 bases from V and 0 bases from J, with 15 bases between. The DNA for the CDR3 is TGTGCCAGCACCTTCGGCGGGCCCACTAACTATGGCTACACCTTC. Its translation: CASTFGGPTNYGYTF.

In its sample, this clonotype was seen a few times. The J gene is TRBJ1-2, the V gene TRBV29-1, with TRBD1 matching over 7 bases. V was pared by 1 base and J by 8 bases, with 10 bases of the junction left unmatched. The germline V gene has CDR1 SQVTM and CDR2 ANQGSEA. The CDR3 extends over 14 amino acids. The CDR3 is CSVEAGTALFGYTF. The CDR3, as DNA: TGCAGCGTTGAAGCCGGGACAGCCCTCTTCGGCTACACCTTC.

This clonotype was detected many times. The chain uses TRBV7-2 and TRBJ1-2, with TRBD1 as a possible D gene (6 bases). Per germline, CDR1 SGHTA and CDR2 FQGNSA. The CDR3 runs 15 residues. Trimming stripped 5 bases from V and 4 bases from J, with 17 bases between. As DNA, the CDR3 is TGTGCCAGCAGCCCTGAGGGGGGTCGAGTCTATGGCTACACCTTC. Amino acids: CASSPEGGRVYGYTF.

V and J are TRBV6-6 and TRBJ2-1; the D gene could be TRBD1 or TRBD2 (5 bases each). The CDR3 is 15 amino acids. V was shortened by 2 bases and J by 8 bases, with 16 bases between the two germline ends. The germline gives CDR1 MNHNY, CDR2 SVGAGI (reference sequence). The CDR3 DNA reads as TGTGCCAGCAGTTACCACCGGGACCTTGGCCATGAGCAGTTCTTC. This codes for CASSYHRDLGHEQFF.

At least ten counts were recorded for this clonotype. The chain combines TRBV20-1 with TRBJ1-1; TRBD1 aligns across 10 bases. CDR3 length: 13 residues. The junction had 6 bases not matched to a gene; V was cut back by 8 bases and J by 3 bases. Looked up from germline, CDR1 is DFQATT and CDR2 is SNEGSKA (reference sequence). This CDR3 is CSTRTGGYTEAFF. The CDR3 nucleotides are TGCAGTACTCGGACAGGGGGGTACACTGAAGCTTTCTTT.

The V gene is TRBV15, the J gene TRBJ1-6, with TRBD1 identical over 7 bases. Trimming cost V 7 bases and J 9 bases; bases outside gene matches: 15. Germline V gene data show CDR1 as LNHNV and CDR2 as YYDKDF (reference sequence). This CDR3 is 16 amino acids long. The CDR3 bases are TGTGCCACCACGGCGTCGACAGGGAGGGTTTCTTCACCCCTCCACTTT. The encoded protein is CATTASTGRVSSPLHF.

This clonotype was observed at least ten times. This chain uses TRBV29-1 with TRBJ2-1; D tentatively fits TRBD1 or TRBD2 (5 bases each). Germline CDR1 and CDR2: SQVTM and ANQGSEA. The CDR3 runs 13 residues. The germline V and J ends were trimmed by 5 bases and 6 bases, with 14 bases remaining between them. Here the CDR3 reads CSVLGDRINEQFF. CDR3 nucleotides: TGCAGCGTTCTGGGAGACAGAATCAATGAGCAGTTCTTC.

On this clonotype: One end of the junction fails to match germline, which may point to a read error. The chain employs TRBV7-2 and TRBJ2-5; TRBD1 or TRBD2 may be the D gene (6 bases each). There are 13 residues in the CDR3. CDR1 SGHTA and CDR2 FQGNSA come from the germline V gene. The CDR3 region is CASSLSGGPKRDF. CDR3 sequence (DNA): TGTGCCAGCAGCTTATCTGGGGGGCCAAAGCGGGACTTC.

Ten or more counts support this clonotype. V gene TRBV20-1 combines with J gene TRBJ1-2; no reliable D call. The germline CDR1 and CDR2 sequences are DFQATT and SNEGSKA (reference sequence). V was cut by 6 bases and J by 2 bases, with 7 bases left in between. This CDR3 has 11 residues. As DNA, the CDR3 is TGCAGTGCCACGGACAACTATGGCTACACCTTC. Its translation: CSATDNYGYTF.

This clonotype showed up many times. This chain uses TRBV7-2 with TRBJ2-3; 10 nucleotides match TRBD2. Germline V CDR1 and CDR2: SGHTA, FQGNSA. Unmatched junction bases numbered 2, after V lost 1 base and J lost 1 base. The CDR3 runs to 16 residues. The DNA of the CDR3 is TGTGCCAGCAGCTTAGACCTAGCGGGGGGCACAGATACGCAGTATTTT. This translates into CASSLDLAGGTDTQYF.

This clonotype was picked up a small number of times. This chain uses TRBV20-1 with TRBJ2-7; D is perhaps TRBD1 or TRBD2 (6 bases each). CDR1 is DFQATT and CDR2 is SNEGSKA in the germline V gene (reference sequence). There are 11 residues in the CDR3. V lost 6 bases to trimming and J lost 7 bases, with 13 bases between them. CDR3 protein: CSAGGSFEQYF. DNA of the CDR3: TGCAGTGCCGGGGGCAGCTTTGAGCAGTACTTC.

This clonotype was observed at least ten times. This sequence joins TRBV7-6 and TRBJ1-1; 7 bases align to TRBD1. The length of the CDR3 is 16 residues. Germline lookup yields CDR1 SGHVS and CDR2 FNYEAQ. V lost 1 base and J lost 0; bases outside the gene matches: 5. CDR3 region: CASSLEGDRMNTEAFF. For the CDR3, the DNA is TGTGCCAGCAGCTTAGAGGGGGACAGAATGAACACTGAAGCTTTCTTT.

This clonotype was found many times. The chain is built from TRBV28 and TRBJ2-7; 8 bases agree with TRBD1. With V trimmed by 2 bases and J by 5 bases, 14 bases remained unmatched. The CDR3 extends over 17 amino acids. In germline, CDR1 is MDHEN, CDR2 SYDVKM. CDR3 in DNA: TGTGCCAGCAGTTTAGGCGCTCCGACAGGGGTCTTTGACGAGCAGTACGTC. Translated, it gives CASSLGAPTGVFDEQYV.

This clonotype has ten or more counts. The chain employs TRBV7-6 and TRBJ2-1, with TRBD1 matching over 7 bases. CDR1 SGHVS and CDR2 FNYEAQ come from the germline V gene. The CDR3 extends over 18 amino acids. Trimming took 6 bases from V and 4 from J; bases not matched to a gene: 18. This CDR3 reads CASRQGSYTGTAYNEQFF. DNA for the CDR3: TGTGCCAGCAGGCAAGGCTCTTATACCGGGACAGCGTACAATGAGCAGTTCTTC.

This clonotype appeared many times. CDR3 nucleotide sequence: TGTGCCAGCAGCTCGCGAGCAGATACGCAGTATTTT. It codes for CASSSRADTQYF. V gene TRBV7-9 combines with J gene TRBJ2-3; D uncertain. V was shortened by 4 bases and J by 4 bases, with 6 bases between the two germline ends. CDR1 SEHNR and CDR2 FQNEAQ come from the germline V gene (reference sequence). The CDR3 has 12 residues.

This clonotype is medium-sized by share. J is TRBJ1-4 and V is TRBV7-9; no clear D gene. Trimming left V 1 base short and J 10 bases short, with 13 bases between. Germline V gene data show CDR1 as SEHNR and CDR2 as FQNEAQ (reference sequence). CDR3 size: 14 residues. The CDR3 DNA follows: TGTGCCAGCAGCTTAGTCGGCGGCATGGGAAAACTGTTTTTT. Translated: CASSLVGGMGKLFF.

The chain uses TRBV29-1 and TRBJ1-2; 7 bases are a match to TRBD1. This CDR3 comprises 13 residues. J was trimmed by 5 bases and V by 5 bases; bases with no gene match: 8. Looked up from germline, CDR1 is SQVTM and CDR2 is ANQGSEA. Here the CDR3 reads CSVFTQGEYGYTF. The CDR3 DNA follows: TGCAGCGTTTTCACCCAGGGGGAGTATGGCTACACCTTC.

This clonotype was observed many times. The chain has TRBV7-9 and TRBJ1-2, with 7 bases identical to TRBD1. CDR1 and CDR2 (germline): SEHNR, FQNEAQ (reference sequence). This CDR3 contains 15 residues. With 0 bases clipped from V and 4 bases from J, the junction kept 5 bases outside the gene matches. CDR3 coding DNA: TGTGCCAGCAGCTTAGCAATAGGGGGCGCCTATGGCTACACCTTC. This encodes CASSLAIGGAYGYTF.

This clonotype was picked up many times. The chain links TRBV29-1 to TRBJ1-4; tentatively, D is TRBD1 (5 bases). The CDR3 totals 13 residues. Trimming took 0 bases from V and 10 from J, leaving 12 bases between them. CDR1 and CDR2 from the germline V gene are SQVTM and ANQGSEA. The CDR3 here is CSVEELTGGKLFF. CDR3 DNA sequence: TGCAGCGTTGAAGAATTGACGGGGGGAAAACTGTTTTTT.

This clonotype has just a few counts. The chain joins TRBV5-4 to TRBJ2-7, with 12 bases aligning to TRBD2. Looked up from germline, CDR1 is SGHNT and CDR2 is YYREEE (reference sequence). This CDR3 region has 15 residues. J was trimmed by 5 bases and V by 2 bases; bases with no gene match: 5. For the CDR3, the DNA is TGTGCCAGCAGCTTCCTAGCGGGGGGGCCCAACGAGCAGTACTTC. Its translation is CASSFLAGGPNEQYF. Looking up the rest from reference TRBV5-4 and TRBJ2-7 gives the full variable domain: ETGVTQSPTHLIKTRGQQVTLRCSSQSGHNTVSWYQQALGQGPQFIFQYYREEENGRGNFPPRFSGLQFPNYSSELNVNALELDDSALYLCASSFLAGGPNEQYFGPGTRLTVT.

This clonotype was recorded at least ten times. One end of the junction varies from germline; a read error may be responsible. The rearrangement links TRBV25-1 to TRBJ1-1; perhaps TRBD1 as D (5 bases). The CDR3 runs 12 residues. Germline lookup yields CDR1 MGHDK and CDR2 SYGVNS. The CDR3 nucleotides are TGTGCCAGCGGTGAGCGGGGACCAGAAGCTTTCTTT. Protein product: CASGERGPEAFF. Combining the CDR3 with reference TRBV25-1 and TRBJ1-1 gives the whole variable domain EADIYQTPRYLVIGTGKKITLECSQTMGHDKMYWYQQDPGMELHLIHYSYGVNSTEKGDLSSESTVSRIRTEHFPLTLESARPSHTSQYLCASGERGPEAFFGQGTRLTVV.

This clonotype was seen ten or more times. The chain recombines TRBV7-9 with TRBJ1-1, with D possibly being TRBD1 (6 bases). The germline V gene has CDR1 SEHNR and CDR2 FQNEAQ (reference sequence). The V gene lost 1 base and the J gene lost 1 base, with 10 bases spanning the gap. The CDR3 spans 15 residues. The CDR3 bases are TGTGCCAGCAGCTTAGTGGCAGGGGAGAACACTGAAGCTTTCTTT. Amino acids: CASSLVAGENTEAFF.